This is a list of T cell receptor beta chains from one sample in a study of vaccination effects on CD4 cells after COVID-19. This table comes from immunoSEQ multiplex PCR, and its TCRdb copy is limited to in-frame clones, with some not included. The sample consists of about 53,000 clones, approximately 80% of them appearing once. No antigen has been assigned to these receptors. The sample was CD4+ T cells from PBMCs cultured without peptide, taken before COVID-19 vaccination. The receptors derive from a human donor who received a COVID-19 vaccine. The CDR3 runs from the conserved cysteine through the conserved F or W. The D gene is left open where the match is weak. Not every row has a clone size; where given, it reads once, few, many or a size class.

V,J,D,size,CDR3,DNA
TRBV6-2/TRBV6-3,TRBJ1-1,NA,NA,CASSQRQGDNTEAFF,TGTGCCAGCAGTCAACGGCAAGGGGATAACACTGAAGCTTTCTTT
TRBV25-1,TRBJ1-6,NA,NA,CASSALDNSPLHF,TGTGCCAGCAGTGCTCTCGACAATTCACCCCTCCACTTT
TRBV4-3,TRBJ1-3,TRBD1,NA,CASSQEQYRGNPGNTIYF,TGCGCCAGCAGCCAAGAACAATACAGGGGAAACCCTGGAAACACCATATATTTT
TRBV11-3,TRBJ1-1,NA,NA,CASSLGQVNTEAFF,TGTGCCAGCAGCTTAGGCCAAGTGAACACTGAAGCTTTCTTT
TRBV24-1,TRBJ2-2,NA,NA,CATSDPSGAGPGELFF,TGTGCCACCAGTGACCCGTCTGGGGCAGGGCCCGGGGAGCTGTTTTTT
TRBV7-8,TRBJ1-4,NA,NA,CASSALKIQNEKLFF,TGTGCCAGCAGCGCGCTGAAAATTCAGAATGAAAAACTGTTTTTT
TRBV18,TRBJ2-5,NA,NA,CASSPPNRGSGEETQYF,TGTGCCAGCTCACCCCCAAACAGGGGAAGCGGGGAAGAGACCCAGTACTTC
TRBV9,TRBJ2-5,NA,NA,CASSVSGGKETQYF,TGTGCCAGCAGCGTATCTGGTGGAAAAGAGACCCAGTACTTC
TRBV15,TRBJ2-6,NA,NA,CATSSLMGSGANVLTF,TGTGCCACCAGCAGTTTGATGGGCTCTGGGGCCAACGTCCTGACTTTC
TRBV6-4,TRBJ2-6,TRBD1,NA,CASRDRDSYYSGANVLTF,TGTGCCAGCAGGGACCGGGACAGCTACTACTCTGGGGCCAACGTCCTGACTTTC
TRBV19,TRBJ1-5,NA,NA,CASSIFDQPQHF,TGTGCCAGTAGTATATTCGATCAGCCCCAGCATTTT
TRBV10-3,TRBJ2-3,TRBD2,NA,CAIRGGGARSDFPYTQYF,TGTGCCATCAGGGGCGGGGGGGCCCGATCGGATTTCCCGTATACGCAGTATTTT
TRBV9,TRBJ1-4,TRBD1,NA,CASSPGQGEDHEKLFF,TGTGCCAGCAGCCCCGGACAGGGCGAGGATCATGAAAAACTGTTTTTT
TRBV7-2,TRBJ1-2,NA,NA,CASSWDRNYGYTF,TGTGCCAGCAGCTGGGACCGCAACTATGGCTACACCTTC
TRBV2,TRBJ2-5,NA,NA,CASSEKLLQETQYF,TGTGCCAGCAGTGAGAAGCTACTCCAAGAGACCCAGTACTTC
TRBV19,TRBJ2-3,TRBD2,NA,CASSMGSGGTTDTQYF,TGTGCCAGTAGTATGGGATCGGGGGGGACCACAGATACGCAGTATTTT
TRBV2,TRBJ2-3,NA,NA,CASSGTTDTQYF,TGTGCCAGCAGTGGAACCACAGATACGCAGTATTTT
TRBV19,TRBJ2-2,NA,few,CASSVGGPGELFF,TGTGCCAGCTCCGTGGGGGGCCCCGGGGAGCTGTTTTTT
TRBV2,TRBJ1-5,TRBD1,few,CASSELTGAQPQHF,TGTGCCAGCAGTGAATTAACAGGGGCACAGCCCCAGCATTTT
TRBV5-4,TRBJ1-1,NA,NA,CASSLVGGSEAFF,TGTGCCAGCAGCTTGGTGGGGGGCTCTGAAGCTTTCTTT
TRBV3-1/TRBV3-2,TRBJ1-2,NA,NA,CASSPIRAGSGANYGYTF,TGTGCCAGCAGCCCGATTCGCGCAGGGTCCGGGGCTAACTATGGCTACACCTTC
TRBV12-5,TRBJ2-2,NA,NA,CASGLVRNTGELFF,TGTGCTAGTGGTTTGGTACGAAACACCGGGGAGCTGTTTTTT
TRBV24-1,TRBJ2-5,TRBD2,NA,CATTIGTSGGQETQYF,TGTGCCACCACTATAGGGACTAGCGGGGGGCAAGAGACCCAGTACTTC